This T cell receptor beta chain was captured in a study of blood T cells in healthy people across ages. Study-wide points: Older age coincided with a roughly linear decline in TCR beta diversity per million T cells.

Notes on this clonotype: Antigen unknown.

The CDR3 runs to 15 residues. With V trimmed by 4 bases and J by 2 bases, 7 bases remained unmatched. CDR1 and CDR2 from the germline V gene are SGHTA and FQGNSA. Together with a sample-barcoded 5' primer, a J-beta primer mix was included in a second PCR lasting roughly 7 to 11 cycles. Every cDNA was tagged by a template-switch adaptor with 12 random nucleotides. TCRdb passed the 5' RACE reads through MiXCR, listing each CDR3 protein once. The sample holds 750,000 or so distinct CDR3 sequences, around 25% seen once. The same specimen was also included in a second study, on T cells of mothers and their children. That paper adds: Each donor was one of three healthy Caucasian mothers or one of their six children. Over 9.5 million TCR beta CDR3 reads were obtained from each mother, and about 2.9 million from each child.

The source material was blood. V gene TRBV7-2 combines with J gene TRBJ2-5; 7 bases agree with TRBD1. The origin of this receptor is a boy younger than 18 in good health. This chain's CDR3 is CASSSPGQIQETQYF. The CDR3 DNA sequence: TGTGCCAGCAGCTCCCCGGGACAGATACAAGAGACCCAGTACTTC.